Listed below are T cell receptor beta chains from one sample, sequenced in a study of T cell changes during pregnancy in multiple sclerosis. Sequencing was performed with immunoSEQ multiplex PCR; in TCRdb, only in-frame clones are kept and a portion is missing. Among about 70,000 clones listed, approximately 90% were seen once. This specimen consisted of peripheral blood, obtained in the second trimester of pregnancy. Receptor source: a female donor in good health, enrolled as a control in a pregnancy study. The CDR3 runs from the conserved cysteine through the conserved F or W. Fields, in order: V gene, clone size, J gene, D gene, CDR3 DNA, CDR3 protein. A D gene is named only where the DNA matches it firmly. Where a row states a size, it is once, few, many or the class of an expanded clone; other rows omit it.

v_gene: TRBV9; abundance: once; j_gene: TRBJ1-3; d_gene: -; CDR3nt: TGTGCCAGCAGCTCTGACAGCTCTGGAAACACCATATATTTT; CDR3aa: CASSSDSSGNTIYF
v_gene: TRBV10-3; abundance: -; j_gene: TRBJ1-2; d_gene: TRBD1; CDR3nt: TGTGCCATCAGTGCTCCACAGGGGGCTGAGTATGGCTACACCTTC; CDR3aa: CAISAPQGAEYGYTF
v_gene: TRBV7-9; abundance: few; j_gene: TRBJ2-5; d_gene: TRBD1; CDR3nt: TGTGCCAGCAGCCCATCCTTACAGGGGCAAGAGACCCAGTACTTC; CDR3aa: CASSPSLQGQETQYF
v_gene: TRBV7-9; abundance: once; j_gene: TRBJ1-3; d_gene: -; CDR3nt: TGTGCCAGCAGCTTAGTGTCGGTCTCTGGAAACACCATATATTTT; CDR3aa: CASSLVSVSGNTIYF
v_gene: TRBV5-1; abundance: -; j_gene: TRBJ1-1; d_gene: -; CDR3nt: TGCGCCAGCAGCCCGACAGGTCCCCTTGAAGCTTTCTTT; CDR3aa: CASSPTGPLEAFF
v_gene: TRBV9; abundance: -; j_gene: TRBJ1-2; d_gene: TRBD1; CDR3nt: TGTGCCAGCAGCGTGGCCGGCAGGGGGGAATCACCTTTTGGCTACACCTTC; CDR3aa: CASSVAGRGESPFGYTF
v_gene: TRBV4-2; abundance: -; j_gene: TRBJ1-1; d_gene: -; CDR3nt: TGTGCCAGCACCCGCGAGAGACAGACTAGTGAAGCTTTCTTT; CDR3aa: CASTRERQTSEAFF
v_gene: TRBV4-3; abundance: -; j_gene: TRBJ2-5; d_gene: -; CDR3nt: TGCGCCAGCAGCCAAGAAAGTTCGACTAGTATCGAGACCCAGTACTTC; CDR3aa: CASSQESSTSIETQYF
v_gene: TRBV19; abundance: -; j_gene: TRBJ1-6; d_gene: -; CDR3nt: TGTGCCAGTACCCCCGCGGGTAGGGTCTCACCCCTCCACTTT; CDR3aa: CASTPAGRVSPLHF
v_gene: TRBV2; abundance: -; j_gene: TRBJ1-2; d_gene: -; CDR3nt: TGTGCCAGCAGTACCCAGGGGCGTTACTATGGCTACACCTTC; CDR3aa: CASSTQGRYYGYTF
v_gene: TRBV9; abundance: -; j_gene: TRBJ2-6; d_gene: -; CDR3nt: TGTGCCAGCAGCCCCCAGGGCCCTGGGGCCAACGTCCTGACTTTC; CDR3aa: CASSPQGPGANVLTF
v_gene: TRBV28; abundance: -; j_gene: TRBJ2-7; d_gene: -; CDR3nt: TGTGCCAGCAGGGGGCCAACCTACGAGCAGTACTTC; CDR3aa: CASRGPTYEQYF
v_gene: TRBV25-1; abundance: -; j_gene: TRBJ1-5; d_gene: -; CDR3nt: TGTGCCAGCAGTGACCTAAATCAGCCCCAGCATTTT; CDR3aa: CASSDLNQPQHF
v_gene: TRBV5-1; abundance: -; j_gene: TRBJ1-2; d_gene: TRBD1; CDR3nt: TGCGCCAGCAGCTTTGGGGACAGGGGATTAGGCTATGGCTACACCTTC; CDR3aa: CASSFGDRGLGYGYTF
v_gene: TRBV27; abundance: -; j_gene: TRBJ2-2; d_gene: -; CDR3nt: TGTGCCAGCAGTCCTTACACCGGGGAGCTGTTTTTT; CDR3aa: CASSPYTGELFF
v_gene: TRBV7-7; abundance: -; j_gene: TRBJ2-1; d_gene: TRBD1; CDR3nt: TGTGCTAGCAGCCCGCCGGGACAGGGGGCGCCGGATGAGCAGTTCTTC; CDR3aa: CASSPPGQGAPDEQFF
v_gene: TRBV2; abundance: -; j_gene: TRBJ2-2; d_gene: -; CDR3nt: TGTGCCAGCAGGACAGATTCGAACACCGGGGAGCTGTTTTTT; CDR3aa: CASRTDSNTGELFF
v_gene: TRBV7-9; abundance: -; j_gene: TRBJ1-1; d_gene: -; CDR3nt: TGTGCCAGCAGCTTATCAGTGGACACTGAAGCTTTCTTT; CDR3aa: CASSLSVDTEAFF
v_gene: TRBV30; abundance: -; j_gene: TRBJ1-2; d_gene: -; CDR3nt: TGTGCCTGGACCAGCGGGGGGCATAGCTATGGCTACACCTTC; CDR3aa: CAWTSGGHSYGYTF
v_gene: TRBV5-5; abundance: -; j_gene: TRBJ1-3; d_gene: -; CDR3nt: TGTGCCAGCGGAGACGGGAACTCTGGAAACACCATATATTTT; CDR3aa: CASGDGNSGNTIYF
v_gene: TRBV6-5; abundance: -; j_gene: TRBJ1-6; d_gene: TRBD1; CDR3nt: TGTGCCAGCAGCACACGACAGGGTGATCGTTCACCCCTCCACTTT; CDR3aa: CASSTRQGDRSPLHF
v_gene: TRBV18; abundance: -; j_gene: TRBJ2-7; d_gene: TRBD2; CDR3nt: TGTGCCAGCTCACCTAGCGGGGGGGCCAACGAGCAGTACTTC; CDR3aa: CASSPSGGANEQYF
v_gene: TRBV7-9; abundance: -; j_gene: TRBJ1-1; d_gene: -; CDR3nt: TGTGCCAGCAGCTTACCCGGCACTGAAGCTTTCTTT; CDR3aa: CASSLPGTEAFF
v_gene: TRBV9; abundance: -; j_gene: TRBJ2-2; d_gene: -; CDR3nt: TGTGCCAGCAGCGTTAGGCGGGGCGGGGAGCTGTTTTTT; CDR3aa: CASSVRRGGELFF
v_gene: TRBV9; abundance: -; j_gene: TRBJ2-5; d_gene: TRBD1; CDR3nt: TGTGCCAGCAGCGTGACAGGGGGTTTTGAGGAGACCCAGTACTTC; CDR3aa: CASSVTGGFEETQYF
v_gene: TRBV14; abundance: -; j_gene: TRBJ1-6; d_gene: -; CDR3nt: TGTGCCAGCAGCCAAAAGGGGTTGGCCGTTTCACCCCTCCACTTT; CDR3aa: CASSQKGLAVSPLHF
v_gene: TRBV27; abundance: -; j_gene: TRBJ1-1; d_gene: TRBD1; CDR3nt: TGTGCCAGCAGTTTCTCCGACAGGGGTAGAACTGAAGCTTTCTTT; CDR3aa: CASSFSDRGRTEAFF
v_gene: TRBV2; abundance: -; j_gene: TRBJ2-3; d_gene: TRBD1; CDR3nt: TGTGCCAGCAGTCTGCGCCCCGGGACAGGCGGAGGTTTGGATACGCAGTATTTT; CDR3aa: CASSLRPGTGGGLDTQYF
v_gene: TRBV7-2; abundance: few; j_gene: TRBJ2-7; d_gene: -; CDR3nt: TGTGCCAGCAGCAAACTCGGCGAGCAGTACTTC; CDR3aa: CASSKLGEQYF
v_gene: TRBV12-5; abundance: -; j_gene: TRBJ2-4; d_gene: -; CDR3nt: TGTGCTAGTGGCCCAGGGTTAGCCAAAAACATTCAGTACTTC; CDR3aa: CASGPGLAKNIQYF
v_gene: TRBV30; abundance: -; j_gene: TRBJ1-1; d_gene: -; CDR3nt: TGTGCCTGGTCAACAGGGCCAGGAACTGAAGCTTTCTTT; CDR3aa: CAWSTGPGTEAFF
v_gene: TRBV6-5; abundance: -; j_gene: TRBJ2-4; d_gene: -; CDR3nt: TGTGCCAGCAGTTCCGGGGTCAAAAACATTCAGTACTTC; CDR3aa: CASSSGVKNIQYF
v_gene: TRBV7-9; abundance: -; j_gene: TRBJ1-1; d_gene: -; CDR3nt: TGTGCCAGCAGCCTAGGGGGGACAACTAACACTGAAGCTTTCTTT; CDR3aa: CASSLGGTTNTEAFF
v_gene: TRBV6-6; abundance: -; j_gene: TRBJ2-7; d_gene: TRBD2; CDR3nt: TGTGCCAGCATCCCAGGTCGGGGGGGTTTGGGCGAGCAGTACTTC; CDR3aa: CASIPGRGGLGEQYF
v_gene: TRBV6-1; abundance: -; j_gene: TRBJ2-7; d_gene: -; CDR3nt: TGTGCCAGCAGTACCGACGAGGACTACGAGCAGTACTTC; CDR3aa: CASSTDEDYEQYF
v_gene: TRBV18; abundance: -; j_gene: TRBJ1-3; d_gene: TRBD1; CDR3nt: TGTGCCAGCTCACGGATCTTCCGGGACAGCTCTGGAAACACCATATATTTT; CDR3aa: CASSRIFRDSSGNTIYF
v_gene: TRBV9; abundance: -; j_gene: TRBJ2-5; d_gene: -; CDR3nt: TGTGCCAGCAGCGTAGACCCACGAGCGGGCCAAGAGACCCAGTACTTC; CDR3aa: CASSVDPRAGQETQYF
v_gene: TRBV5-1; abundance: -; j_gene: TRBJ2-3; d_gene: -; CDR3nt: TGCGCCAGCAGCCCTGGTGAGACGCAGTATTTT; CDR3aa: CASSPGETQYF
v_gene: TRBV28; abundance: -; j_gene: TRBJ2-1; d_gene: TRBD2; CDR3nt: TGTGCCAGCACCCCTGGGAGGGTTGAGCAGTTCTTC; CDR3aa: CASTPGRVEQFF
v_gene: TRBV7-9; abundance: -; j_gene: TRBJ2-5; d_gene: -; CDR3nt: TGTGCCAGCAGCTTAAATGAGGCCCAGTACTTC; CDR3aa: CASSLNEAQYF
v_gene: TRBV28; abundance: -; j_gene: TRBJ2-7; d_gene: TRBD1; CDR3nt: TGTGCCAGCAGTGCAACACAGGGGCTAAGCTCCTACGAGCAGTACTTC; CDR3aa: CASSATQGLSSYEQYF
v_gene: TRBV7-2; abundance: -; j_gene: TRBJ2-1; d_gene: -; CDR3nt: TGTGCCAGCAGAGACAGGAGCTCCTACAATGAGCAGTTCTTC; CDR3aa: CASRDRSSYNEQFF
v_gene: TRBV6-4; abundance: -; j_gene: TRBJ2-3; d_gene: TRBD2; CDR3nt: TGTGCCAGCAGTACTAGCGGTATAGATACGCAGTATTTT; CDR3aa: CASSTSGIDTQYF
v_gene: TRBV19; abundance: -; j_gene: TRBJ2-3; d_gene: TRBD2; CDR3nt: TGTGCCAGTAGTCTGACTAGCGGGTACACAGATACGCAGTATTTT; CDR3aa: CASSLTSGYTDTQYF
v_gene: TRBV2; abundance: -; j_gene: TRBJ2-3; d_gene: -; CDR3nt: TGTGCCAGCAGGAAGGGGGTTAGTGTGGGCACAGATACGCAGTATTTT; CDR3aa: CASRKGVSVGTDTQYF
v_gene: TRBV7-3; abundance: -; j_gene: TRBJ2-7; d_gene: -; CDR3nt: TGTGCCAGCAGCTTACTCGGGGGATTTGGCGAGCAGTACTTC; CDR3aa: CASSLLGGFGEQYF
v_gene: TRBV6-5; abundance: -; j_gene: TRBJ2-5; d_gene: TRBD1; CDR3nt: TGTGCCAGCAGAAGGACAGGGAGGATGGAGACCCAGTACTTC; CDR3aa: CASRRTGRMETQYF
v_gene: TRBV4-1; abundance: -; j_gene: TRBJ2-5; d_gene: TRBD2; CDR3nt: TGCGCCAGCAGCCAAGCGAGGCCGGGGGGGCCGGAGACCCAGTACTTC; CDR3aa: CASSQARPGGPETQYF
v_gene: TRBV19; abundance: once; j_gene: TRBJ1-5; d_gene: TRBD1; CDR3nt: TGTGCCAGTAGTGAGGGACAGGGCCTCATTAGCAATCAGCCCCAGCATTTT; CDR3aa: CASSEGQGLISNQPQHF
v_gene: TRBV19; abundance: once; j_gene: TRBJ2-7; d_gene: -; CDR3nt: TGTGCCAGTACCGCGACAGGAGCTATCTACGAGCAGTACTTC; CDR3aa: CASTATGAIYEQYF
v_gene: TRBV28; abundance: -; j_gene: TRBJ1-6; d_gene: -; CDR3nt: TGTGCCAGCAGAGGACACATTAATTCACCCCTCCACTTT; CDR3aa: CASRGHINSPLHF
v_gene: TRBV7-4; abundance: -; j_gene: TRBJ1-4; d_gene: TRBD1; CDR3nt: TGTGCCAGCAGCTTAGGAGAAACAGGGGTGGGCGGTTGGGCTAATGAAAAACTGTTTTTT; CDR3aa: CASSLGETGVGGWANEKLFF
v_gene: TRBV7-9; abundance: -; j_gene: TRBJ2-5; d_gene: TRBD2; CDR3nt: TGTGCCAGCAGTCCCCGGACTAGCCATCTCCTCCAAGAGACCCAGTACTTC; CDR3aa: CASSPRTSHLLQETQYF
v_gene: TRBV7-8; abundance: -; j_gene: TRBJ2-3; d_gene: -; CDR3nt: TGTGCCAGCAGCTTACGAGGGCGGGACCGACCCTCTTATAGCACAGATACGCAGTATTTT; CDR3aa: CASSLRGRDRPSYSTDTQYF
v_gene: TRBV7-2; abundance: -; j_gene: TRBJ1-1; d_gene: -; CDR3nt: TGTGCCAGCAGCTTAGTAGACAGCACCCAAGCTTTCTTT; CDR3aa: CASSLVDSTQAFF
v_gene: TRBV27; abundance: -; j_gene: TRBJ1-5; d_gene: -; CDR3nt: TGTGCCAGCACTCCGGTTTTCGGTCAGCCCCAGCATTTT; CDR3aa: CASTPVFGQPQHF
v_gene: TRBV28; abundance: -; j_gene: TRBJ1-2; d_gene: -; CDR3nt: TGTGCCAGCAGTTTTCGACAGTTCCTCCTCGGCTACACCTTC; CDR3aa: CASSFRQFLLGYTF
v_gene: TRBV2; abundance: -; j_gene: TRBJ1-6; d_gene: -; CDR3nt: TGTGCCAGCAGTGCCTTGGGGCCCAATTCACCCCTCCACTTT; CDR3aa: CASSALGPNSPLHF
v_gene: TRBV19; abundance: -; j_gene: TRBJ2-2; d_gene: -; CDR3nt: TGTGCCAGTAGTACGGGTTCCGATGCCGGGGAGCTGTTTTTT; CDR3aa: CASSTGSDAGELFF
v_gene: TRBV9; abundance: -; j_gene: TRBJ2-1; d_gene: -; CDR3nt: TGTGCCAGCAGCCAGGACCCGGGGTTACGCAATGAGCAGTTCTTC; CDR3aa: CASSQDPGLRNEQFF